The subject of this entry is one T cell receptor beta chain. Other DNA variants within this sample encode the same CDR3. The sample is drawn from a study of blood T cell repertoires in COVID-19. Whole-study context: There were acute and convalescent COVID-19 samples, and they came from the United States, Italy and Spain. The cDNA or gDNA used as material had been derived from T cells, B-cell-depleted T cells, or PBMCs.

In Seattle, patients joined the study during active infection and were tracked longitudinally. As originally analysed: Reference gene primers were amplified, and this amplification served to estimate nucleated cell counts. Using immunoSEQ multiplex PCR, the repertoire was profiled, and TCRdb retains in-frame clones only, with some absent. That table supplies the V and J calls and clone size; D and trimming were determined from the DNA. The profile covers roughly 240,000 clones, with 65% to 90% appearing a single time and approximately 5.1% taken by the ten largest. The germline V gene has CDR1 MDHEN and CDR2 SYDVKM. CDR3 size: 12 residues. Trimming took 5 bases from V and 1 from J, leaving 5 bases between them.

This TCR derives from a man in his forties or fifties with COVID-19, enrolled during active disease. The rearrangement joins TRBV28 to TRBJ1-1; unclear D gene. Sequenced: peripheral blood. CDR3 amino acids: CASSLKNTEAFF. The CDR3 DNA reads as TGTGCCAGCAGTCTAAAGAACACTGAAGCTTTCTTT.